Listed here are 23 T cell receptor beta chains from one sample, sequenced in a study of T cell responses to AZD1222 COVID-19 vaccine. Method: immunoSEQ multiplex PCR; TCRdb's copy keeps in-frame clones and lacks some. This table holds 90,000 to 150,000 clones, more than 85% found once. Sequenced material: peripheral blood, taken on day 0 of AZD1222 vaccination. The receptors were gathered from an adult in good health.

The genes are TRBV13 and TRBJ2-7; 9 bases fit TRBD1. Germline V gives CDR1 PRHDT, CDR2 FYEKMQ (reference sequence). J gave up 5 bases and V 4 bases, and 12 bases lay outside the gene matches. This CDR3 contains 16 residues. CDR3 sequence reads: CASSSIGTGGDHEQYF. The CDR3 DNA reads TGTGCCAGCAGCTCTATAGGAACAGGGGGCGATCACGAGCAGTACTTC.

CDR3 coding DNA: TGTGCCAGCATCCACCCTGACAGGCCCTACGAGCAGTACTTC. It codes for CASIHPDRPYEQYF. The chain uses TRBV5-6 and TRBJ2-7, with D possibly being TRBD1 (6 bases). The CDR3 sequence is 14 residues long. Germline CDR1 is SGHDT and CDR2 is YYEEEE. V lost 6 bases and J lost 2, with 15 bases in between.

J is TRBJ2-7 and V is TRBV20-1; tentative D call: TRBD2 (8 bases). CDR1 and CDR2 from the germline V gene are DFQATT and SNEGSKA (reference sequence). Trimming left V 3 bases short and J 6 bases short, with 18 bases between. The CDR3 is 14 residues long. In DNA, the CDR3 is TGCAGTGCTAGTAAGGGGGCGGGAGGCGGCGAGCAGTACTTC. Its translation is CSASKGAGGGEQYF.

The rearrangement uses TRBV7-6 and TRBJ2-3, with 8 nucleotides matching TRBD2. The V segment lost 4 bases and the J segment 2 bases; nucleotides outside the gene matches: 14. CDR3 length equals 18 residues. Germline CDR1 is SGHVS and CDR2 is FNYEAQ. The CDR3 loop reads CASSSRPLSGEDTDTQYF. The CDR3 nucleotides are TGTGCCAGCAGCTCCCGACCTCTTAGCGGGGAAGACACAGATACGCAGTATTTT.

This clone was recorded once. The CDR3 loop reads CASSQAGTTGTF. DNA of the CDR3: TGTGCCAGCAGCCAAGCCGGGACAACCGGGACCTTC. The chain joins TRBV3-1 (or the pseudogene TRBV3-2) to TRBJ1-2; perhaps TRBD1 as D (6 bases). This CDR3 region has 12 residues. V was trimmed by 1 base and J by 14 bases, leaving 14 bases between them. Germline-derived CDR1 and CDR2 are LGHDT and YNNKEL (reference sequence).

This clone was counted a few times. The genes are TRBV19 and TRBJ1-5; 9 bases are shared with TRBD1. The CDR3 contains 13 residues. CDR1 is LNHDA and CDR2 is SQIVND in the germline V gene (reference sequence). J was trimmed by 6 bases and V by 6 bases; bases with no gene match: 3. Here the CDR3 DNA reads TGTGCCAGTAGCACAGGGGGCCTTCAGCCCCAGCATTTT. Encoded protein: CASSTGGLQPQHF.

This clone turned up a few times. The chain joins TRBV6-2 or TRBV6-3 to TRBJ1-2, with a possible D match to TRBD1 (6 bases). The CDR3 is 14 amino acids. The germline CDR1 and CDR2 sequences are MNHEY and SVGEGT. Trimming took 5 bases from V and 2 from J, leaving 12 bases between them. The CDR3 coding sequence is TGTGCCAGCAGTCTACAGGGCGTCAACTATGGCTACACCTTC. This codes for CASSLQGVNYGYTF.

This chain links TRBV5-1 with TRBJ2-5; D is undetermined. The CDR3 has 14 residues. V was clipped by 2 bases and J by 1 base, with 9 bases between them. CDR1 and CDR2 (germline): SGHRS, YFSETQ. The CDR3, as DNA: TGCGCCAGCAGCTTCGCAGTCCTCCAAGAGACCCAGTACTTC. Translation gives CASSFAVLQETQYF.

The genes are TRBV6-5 and TRBJ1-2; 7 bases match TRBD1. V trimming: 6 bases; J trimming: 6 bases; junction bases outside the gene matches: 10. Looked up from germline, CDR1 is MNHEY and CDR2 is SVGAGI. This CDR3 region has 14 residues. The CDR3 sequence is CASRSIGDSHGYTF. In nucleotides, the CDR3 is TGTGCCAGCAGATCAATTGGGGACAGCCATGGCTACACCTTC.

The chain joins TRBV9 to TRBJ2-3; 8 nucleotides line up with TRBD2. Germline loops: CDR1 SGDLS, CDR2 YYNGEE. CDR3 length equals 16 residues. V was clipped by 2 bases and J by 3 bases; unmatched bases: 8. CDR3 sequence (DNA): TGTGCCAGCAGCGTCAGAGCGGGAGAGTGGACAGATACGCAGTATTTT. This encodes CASSVRAGEWTDTQYF.

With regard to this clone: Additional DNA sequences in this sample encode the identical CDR3. The chain has TRBV3-1 (or the pseudogene TRBV3-2) and TRBJ2-7, with 7 bases identical to TRBD2. With 3 bases clipped from V and 3 bases from J, the junction kept 2 bases outside the gene matches. CDR1 is LGHDT, CDR2 YNNKEL, per germline (reference sequence). The CDR3 length is 13 residues. CDR3 residues: CASSQGRGYEQYF. CDR3 DNA: TGTGCCAGCAGCCAGGGGAGGGGCTACGAGCAGTACTTC.

The V gene is TRBV6-5, the J gene TRBJ1-1; possibly TRBD1 for D (6 bases). The CDR3 has 15 amino acids. Trimming removed 4 bases at V and 6 bases at J, with 18 bases between. Germline loops: CDR1 MNHEY, CDR2 SVGAGI. CDR3 nucleotide sequence: TGTGCCAGCAGTTCCCGGGACACCTCCCGGGCTGAAGCTTTCTTT. Translating gives CASSSRDTSRAEAFF.

The chain joins TRBV5-1 to TRBJ2-5; 15 nucleotides align to TRBD2. In germline, CDR1 is SGHRS, CDR2 YFSETQ. The CDR3 has 17 residues. V was clipped by 5 bases and J by 4 bases; unmatched bases: 9. The CDR3 loop is CASRSGLAGGLIETQYF. In DNA, the CDR3 is TGCGCCAGCAGGTCGGGACTAGCGGGAGGATTGATAGAGACCCAGTACTTC.

The J gene is TRBJ2-3, the V gene TRBV11-2; unclear D gene. CDR3 size: 15 residues. The germline V and J ends were trimmed by 1 base and 0 bases, with 8 bases remaining between them. Germline CDR1 is SGHAT and CDR2 is FQNNGV. DNA of the CDR3: TGTGCCAGCAGCTTAGGCTCGATTAGCACAGATACGCAGTATTTT. It is translated as CASSLGSISTDTQYF. The whole variable domain, remainder taken from reference TRBV11-2 and TRBJ2-3, is EAGVAQSPRYKIIEKRQSVAFWCNPISGHATLYWYQQILGQGPKLLIQFQNNGVVDDSQLPKDRFSAERLKGVDSTLKIQPAKLEDSAVYLCASSLGSISTDTQYFGPGTRLTVL.

The table lists this clone with a count of one. The chain has TRBV19 and TRBJ2-5; D is perhaps TRBD2 (5 bases). CDR1 is LNHDA and CDR2 is SQIVND in the germline V gene (reference sequence). The CDR3 is made up of 16 amino acids. V dropped 4 bases and J dropped 1 base, with 16 bases sitting between them. CDR3 amino acids: CASSTPLGFVQETQYF. The CDR3 region has the DNA TGTGCCAGTAGTACCCCACTAGGTTTCGTCCAAGAGACCCAGTACTTC.

The CDR3, as DNA: TGTGCCAGTAGTATCGTGGGGCAAACCGGGGAGCTGTTTTTT. It is translated as CASSIVGQTGELFF. This chain connects TRBV19 to TRBJ2-2; tentatively, D is TRBD1 (5 bases). Trimming removed 3 bases from V and 5 bases from J, with 10 bases in between. Germline CDR1 reads LNHDA; CDR2 reads SQIVND (reference sequence). There are 14 residues in the CDR3.

The chain employs TRBV4-1 and TRBJ2-3; 10 bases match TRBD2. Germline values: CDR1 MGHRA, CDR2 YSYEKL. With 1 base clipped from V and 7 bases from J, the junction kept 8 bases outside the gene matches. The CDR3 spans 16 residues. The CDR3 protein is CASSQAGLAISNTQYF. The CDR3 region has the DNA TGCGCCAGCAGCCAAGCGGGACTAGCGATCTCAAATACGCAGTATTTT.

This chain connects TRBV11-2 to TRBJ2-1, with D possibly being TRBD2 (5 bases). From germline, CDR1 is SGHAT and CDR2 FQNNGV. The CDR3 has 15 residues. V was shortened by 3 bases and J by 4 bases, with 13 bases between the two germline ends. The CDR3 spells CASSFIGDGYNEQFF. The DNA for the CDR3 is TGTGCCAGCAGCTTTATCGGGGATGGTTACAATGAGCAGTTCTTC.

The chain combines TRBV19 with TRBJ2-5, with 11 bases lining up with TRBD2. V lost 4 bases to trimming and J lost 4 bases; unmatched junction nucleotides: 5. CDR3 length: 15 residues. CDR1 is LNHDA and CDR2 is SQIVND in the germline V gene (reference sequence). As DNA, the CDR3 is TGTGCCAGTAGTAAAACTAGCGGGAGCGGAGAGACCCAGTACTTC. Translation: CASSKTSGSGETQYF.

This clone is medium-sized (0.01 to 0.1%) within its sample. The chain links TRBV27 to TRBJ2-7, with D possibly TRBD2 on 5 matching bases. This CDR3 is 14 amino acids long. V lost 4 bases and J 0 bases, leaving 10 bases between the germline ends. The germline gives CDR1 MNHEY, CDR2 SMNVEV (reference sequence). CDR3: CASSSLASSYEQYF. Here the CDR3 DNA reads TGTGCCAGCAGTTCCCTAGCCAGCTCCTACGAGCAGTACTTC.

This clone appeared a few times. The chain joins TRBV7-9 to TRBJ2-1; D is ambiguous. This CDR3 has 12 residues. Germline-derived CDR1 and CDR2 are SEHNR and FQNEAQ (reference sequence). Trimming removed 6 bases from V and 7 bases from J, with 10 bases in between. The chain's CDR3 is CASRPMRNEQFF. CDR3 nucleotide sequence: TGTGCCAGCAGACCCATGAGGAATGAGCAGTTCTTC.

V usage is TRBV14 and J usage is TRBJ2-1; the D gene could be TRBD1 or TRBD2 (5 bases each). The ends were cut back, 1 base at V and 12 bases at J, with 19 bases in the middle. The germline V gene has CDR1 SGHDN and CDR2 FVKESK. The CDR3 has 15 amino acids. This chain's CDR3 is CASSQGGAPGIRQFF. The CDR3, as DNA: TGTGCCAGCAGCCAAGGAGGGGCCCCCGGCATTCGGCAGTTCTTC.

Here the CDR3 DNA reads TGTGCCAGCAGTTACGCCTTCAGCGGGGGCGGCAATCAGCCCCAGCATTTT. Its translation is CASSYAFSGGGNQPQHF. The genes are TRBV27 and TRBJ1-5, with D perhaps TRBD1 (6 bases). The germline CDR1 and CDR2 sequences are MNHEY and SMNVEV (reference sequence). The CDR3 sequence is 17 residues long. Trimming stripped 4 bases from V and 2 bases from J, with 18 bases between.